Here is one T cell receptor (beta chain) with its context. The antigen remains undetermined. At the DNA level, this CDR3 is encoded by other sequences in the same sample as well. This record belongs to a study of shared clonotypes between healthy human individuals. General study findings and limits: Clonotype sharing levels among donors were expected to vary with sequencing depth.

The naive CD8 subset, CD45RO-negative cells positively selected for CCR7, excluded terminally differentiated effector memory CD45RA+ cells. Recent vaccinations or acute infections were absent in the healthy HIV-negative adult donors. Each sorted subset replicate got 200 ng genomic DNA, roughly 30,000 genomes. Some clones are missing from TCRdb's copy, which holds only in-frame ones; the method was immunoSEQ multiplex PCR. The table records about 2.2 million clones, 93% of them present only once. CDR1 and CDR2 from the germline V gene are MNHEY and SMNVEV (reference sequence). Trimming removed 0 bases from V and 3 bases from J, with 9 bases in between. The CDR3 loop spans 14 amino acids.

This receptor was identified in a man between 18 and 29 years old in good health. Some clones in this sample may be carry-over from other donors' samples. The sequenced sample consisted of naive CD8+ T cells from PBMCs. V is TRBV27 and J is TRBJ2-7, with D possibly being TRBD1 (6 bases). CDR3 in amino acids: CASSLSGRGYEQYF. CDR3 nucleotide sequence: TGTGCCAGCAGTTTATCGGGCAGGGGCTACGAGCAGTACTTC.